Below, 29 T cell receptor beta chains from the same sample are listed, as sequenced in a study of cytomegalovirus exposure and HLA in healthy donors. Produced via immunoSEQ multiplex PCR; TCRdb's table is partial and in-frame only. Seen here are 350,000 or so clones, approximately 90% observed once, and the top ten hold about 0.8%. Sequenced sample: PBMCs. The receptors derive from a woman aged 18-29 years in good health and CMV-seronegative.

This clone was detected only a few times. The chain is built from TRBV25-1 and TRBJ2-7; 7 bases align to TRBD1. Trimming cost V 7 bases and J 3 bases; bases outside gene matches: 6. The germline V gene encodes CDR1 MGHDK and CDR2 SYGVNS. The CDR3 spans 13 residues. The CDR3 nucleotides read TGTGCCAGCACTAGGGACAGTCTCTACGAGCAGTACTTC. It encodes CASTRDSLYEQYF.

The chain recombines TRBV28 with TRBJ2-7, with D possibly matching TRBD2 (6 bases). Trimming stripped 2 bases from V and 4 bases from J, with 6 bases between. Germline CDR1 and CDR2: MDHEN and SYDVKM. The CDR3 has 12 amino acids. CDR3 loop: CASSLAGYEQYF. CDR3 bases: TGTGCCAGCAGTTTAGCGGGATACGAGCAGTACTTC. Full variable domain (rest looked up from reference TRBV28 and TRBJ2-7): DVKVTQSSRYLVKRTGEKVFLECVQDMDHENMFWYRQDPGLGLRLIYFSYDVKMKEKGDIPEGYSVSREKKERFSLILESASTNQTSMYLCASSLAGYEQYFGPGTRLTVT.

The chain couples TRBV28 to TRBJ2-7; 8 nucleotides agree with TRBD2. CDR3 length: 15 residues. The germline CDR1 and CDR2 sequences are MDHEN and SYDVKM. Germline trimming cut 5 bases from V and 4 bases from J; bases unmatched to any gene: 10. CDR3 nucleotide sequence: TGTGCCAGCAGTGGCCGGATAGCGGGGACATACGAGCAGTACTTC. The encoded protein is CASSGRIAGTYEQYF. The variable domain in full, completed from reference TRBV28 and TRBJ2-7, reads DVKVTQSSRYLVKRTGEKVFLECVQDMDHENMFWYRQDPGLGLRLIYFSYDVKMKEKGDIPEGYSVSREKKERFSLILESASTNQTSMYLCASSGRIAGTYEQYFGPGTRLTVT.

V gene TRBV5-1 combines with J gene TRBJ1-1, with D unresolved. Per germline, CDR1 SGHRS and CDR2 YFSETQ. The CDR3 consists of 14 residues. Between the trimmed V and J ends, which lost 0 bases and 3 bases, there was a span of 9 bases. CDR3 sequence reads: CASSLAADDTEAFF. CDR3 nucleotide sequence: TGCGCCAGCAGCTTGGCCGCAGATGACACTGAAGCTTTCTTT.

The chain carries TRBV2 and TRBJ2-2; the D gene is possibly TRBD1 (6 bases). The length of the CDR3 is 16 residues. Trimming took 7 bases from V and 3 from J, leaving 18 bases between them. In germline, CDR1 is SNHLY, CDR2 FYNNEI. CDR3 sequence reads: CASTTPGAPYTGELFF. The CDR3 nucleotides read TGTGCCAGCACCACCCCAGGGGCTCCCTACACCGGGGAGCTGTTTTTT.

Regarding this clone: The junction differs from germline at one of its ends, possibly a read error. The chain uses TRBV7-7 and TRBJ2-7; 9 positions agree with TRBD2. CDR3 size: 15 residues. Germline V lookup: CDR1 SSHAT, CDR2 FNYEAQ (reference sequence). Here the CDR3 DNA reads TGTGCCAGCAGCGTAGCTAGCGGGACGGTCTACGAGCAGTACTTC. Translated, it gives CASSVASGTVYEQYF.

This clone was observed a few times. The sample has other DNA sequences that encode this CDR3 too. V gene TRBV7-3 combines with J gene TRBJ2-3; no clear D gene. Germline V gene sequence: CDR1 SGHTA, CDR2 FQGTGA. CDR3 length: 13 residues. The germline V and J ends were trimmed by 2 bases and 6 bases, with 9 bases remaining between them. CDR3 in amino acids: CASSLSRLDTQYF. CDR3 nucleotides: TGTGCCAGCAGCTTATCTCGACTGGATACGCAGTATTTT.

This rearrangement joins TRBV7-3 to TRBJ2-1; 8 bases line up with TRBD1. V was clipped by 5 bases and J by 4 bases; unmatched bases: 7. Germline values: CDR1 SGHTA, CDR2 FQGTGA. This CDR3 region has 15 residues. This CDR3 reads CASSLQGQGYNEQFF. CDR3 nucleotide sequence: TGTGCCAGCAGCCTTCAAGGACAGGGTTACAATGAGCAGTTCTTC. The entire variable domain, with the rest obtained from reference TRBV7-3 and TRBJ2-1, is as follows: GAGVSQTPSNKVTEKGKYVELRCDPISGHTALYWYRQSLGQGPEFLIYFQGTGAADDSGLPNDRFFAVRPEGSVSTLKIQRTERGDSAVYLCASSLQGQGYNEQFFGPGTRLTVL.

The chain carries TRBV6-5 and TRBJ2-7; 7 nucleotides line up with TRBD1. Germline V gene sequence: CDR1 MNHEY, CDR2 SVGAGI. CDR3 size: 15 residues. V shed 0 bases and J 3 bases; nucleotides not matched to a gene: 5. The CDR3 here is CASSYSSTGDYEQYF. CDR3 DNA: TGTGCCAGCAGTTACTCGAGTACAGGGGACTACGAGCAGTACTTC.

CDR3 in amino acids: CASSEARYPGDNQPQHF. CDR3 coding DNA: TGTGCCAGCAGTGAAGCCCGGTACCCGGGGGACAATCAGCCCCAGCATTTT. The V and J genes are TRBV2 and TRBJ1-5; the D gene is possibly TRBD1 (5 bases). The CDR3 extends over 17 amino acids. Trimming cost V 0 bases and J 3 bases, with 15 bases left between them. Germline V CDR1 and CDR2: SNHLY, FYNNEI.

This chain joins TRBV6-6 and TRBJ1-5; D uncertain. Germline values: CDR1 MNHNY, CDR2 SVGAGI (reference sequence). Trimming pared 9 bases from V and 2 bases from J, leaving 8 bases between. There are 12 residues in the CDR3. In DNA, the CDR3 is TGTGCCAGTGGCCAGGGCAATCAGCCCCAGCATTTT. It encodes CASGQGNQPQHF.

This chain joins TRBV7-6 and TRBJ1-2; the match to TRBD1 covers 7 bases. The CDR3 covers 17 residues. The V segment lost 5 bases and the J segment 6 bases; nucleotides outside the gene matches: 18. The germline V gene has CDR1 SGHVS and CDR2 FNYEAQ. This chain's CDR3 is CASSPRPRGGTADGYTF. The CDR3 bases are TGTGCCAGCAGCCCCCGCCCTAGAGGGGGCACCGCGGATGGCTACACCTTC.

V and J are TRBV7-3 and TRBJ2-3; 16 nucleotides agree with TRBD2. With V trimmed by 5 bases and J by 1 base, 6 bases remained unmatched. Germline CDR1 is SGHTA and CDR2 is FQGTGA. This CDR3 has 18 residues. The CDR3 region is CASSRQGLAGGGTDTQYF. DNA of the CDR3: TGTGCCAGCAGCCGCCAGGGACTAGCGGGAGGGGGCACAGATACGCAGTATTTT.

The rearrangement links TRBV21-1 to TRBJ2-7; the table's D call, TRBD2, has no DNA check behind it. TRBV21-1 is listed as a pseudogene. The CDR3 is 11 residues long. This CDR3 is CASSAGYEQYF. CDR3 in DNA: TGTGCCAGCAGCGCGGGCTACGAGCAGTACTTC.

A single count supports this clone. The genes are TRBV28 and TRBJ1-1; D call uncertain. Between the trimmed V and J ends, which lost 2 bases and 0 bases, there was a span of 7 bases. This CDR3 is 14 amino acids long. Germline V gene sequence: CDR1 MDHEN, CDR2 SYDVKM. For the CDR3, the DNA is TGTGCCAGCAGTTTACCCTATATGAACACTGAAGCTTTCTTT. Residues: CASSLPYMNTEAFF.

The V gene is TRBV29-1, the J gene TRBJ2-1; 7 bases match TRBD2. The CDR3 extends over 13 amino acids. CDR1 is SQVTM and CDR2 is ANQGSEA in the germline V gene. CDR3 in DNA: TGCGTCCTAGCCGGGAGGAACTCCAATGAGCAGTTCTTC. Residues: CVLAGRNSNEQFF.

The CDR3 DNA sequence: TGTGCCAGCAGCTACAGAGACCACTATGGCTACACCTTC. It is translated as CASSYRDHYGYTF. This rearrangement joins TRBV11-1 to TRBJ1-2; D is ambiguous. V was clipped by 4 bases and J by 3 bases, with 9 bases between them. Germline V gene lookup returns CDR1 SGHAT and CDR2 FQDESV (reference sequence). CDR3 length equals 13 residues.

V gene TRBV27 combines with J gene TRBJ2-1; 9 bases line up with TRBD1. The germline V gene has CDR1 MNHEY and CDR2 SMNVEV (reference sequence). J was trimmed by 6 bases and V by 7 bases; bases with no gene match: 7. CDR3 length: 14 residues. The CDR3 DNA is TGTGCCAGCAAACGGGACAGGGCGGGCAATGAGCAGTTCTTC. It codes for CASKRDRAGNEQFF.

This chain connects TRBV4-3 to TRBJ2-2; 10 bases map to TRBD2. The CDR3 totals 17 residues. The germline V gene encodes CDR1 LGHNA and CDR2 YSLEER. V gave up 0 bases and J gave up 6 bases; unmatched junction bases: 7. The CDR3 nucleotides are TGCGCCAGCAGCCAAGATTGGCGACTAGCGGGTTCCGGGGAGCTGTTTTTT. It codes for CASSQDWRLAGSGELFF.

This clone was observed at least ten times. CDR3 DNA sequence: TGTGCCAGCAGCTTGGACAGCCTAGGCTACACCTTC. Amino acids: CASSLDSLGYTF. This sequence joins TRBV5-4 and TRBJ1-2; no definite D call. The CDR3 covers 12 residues. Germline V gene lookup returns CDR1 SGHNT and CDR2 YYREEE (reference sequence). The V gene lost 0 bases and the J gene lost 8 bases, with 8 bases spanning the gap.

V usage is TRBV7-8 and J usage is TRBJ2-7, with 7 nucleotides matching TRBD2. Germline loops: CDR1 SGHVS, CDR2 FQNEAQ. V shed 1 base, J shed 6 bases, and the junction held 15 bases outside the gene matches. The CDR3 is 17 residues long. CDR3 residues: CASSLGSGTGGMGEQYF. The CDR3 DNA reads TGTGCCAGCAGCTTAGGGTCTGGGACGGGAGGCATGGGCGAGCAGTACTTC.

V and J are TRBV6-1 and TRBJ2-4; D is possibly TRBD2 (6 bases). This CDR3 has 14 residues. The germline V and J ends were trimmed by 3 bases and 5 bases, with 11 bases remaining between them. Germline CDR1 is MNHNS and CDR2 is SASEGT. CDR3 in amino acids: CASSERDLENIQYF. In DNA, the CDR3 is TGTGCCAGCAGTGAGCGGGATTTGGAAAACATTCAGTACTTC.

J is TRBJ2-5 and V is TRBV28; 7 nucleotides match TRBD2. The V segment lost 4 bases and the J segment 4 bases; nucleotides outside the gene matches: 0. This CDR3 contains 12 residues. Germline V gene data show CDR1 as MDHEN and CDR2 as SYDVKM. DNA for the CDR3: TGTGCCAGCAGTTCGGGAGGAGAGACCCAGTACTTC. Protein product: CASSSGGETQYF.

The rearrangement joins TRBV7-2 to TRBJ1-5; weak D call: TRBD1 (5 bases). This CDR3 comprises 14 residues. Trimming shortened V by 2 bases and J by 7 bases, and 12 bases separated the two germline ends. CDR1 and CDR2 (germline): SGHTA, FQGNSA. The CDR3 DNA reads TGTGCCAGCAGCTTAAGGGGAGGGAGCCAGCCCCAGCATTTT. This gives the protein CASSLRGGSQPQHF.

This chain connects TRBV7-8 to TRBJ2-3; 9 bases align to TRBD1. Germline CDR1 reads SGHVS; CDR2 reads FQNEAQ. Trimming at V came to 3 bases and at J to 4 bases, leaving 2 bases not matched to a gene. The CDR3 totals 14 residues. The CDR3, as DNA: TGTGCCAGCAGCTTCGGGACAGGGCCAGATACGCAGTATTTT. It encodes CASSFGTGPDTQYF.

The genes are TRBV29-1 and TRBJ2-7, with unresolved D. The ends were cut back, 2 bases at V and 3 bases at J, with 14 bases in the middle. The CDR3 totals 14 residues. Germline CDR1 and CDR2: SQVTM and ANQGSEA. The CDR3, as DNA: TGCAGCGTTGAAAATGGGTCCCACTACTACGAGCAGTACTTC. Amino acids: CSVENGSHYYEQYF.

The chain carries TRBV29-1 and TRBJ2-3; TRBD2 aligns across 7 bases. Germline V lookup: CDR1 SQVTM, CDR2 ANQGSEA. This CDR3 is built from 12 residues. V gave up 3 bases and J gave up 5 bases; unmatched junction bases: 2. This chain's CDR3 is CSVEWGGDTQYF. In DNA, the CDR3 is TGCAGCGTTGAGTGGGGGGGAGATACGCAGTATTTT.

This clone appeared once. This chain connects TRBV4-1 to TRBJ2-1; D unclear. There are 15 residues in the CDR3. The germline V and J ends were trimmed by 8 bases and 4 bases, with 18 bases remaining between them. The germline CDR1 and CDR2 sequences are MGHRA and YSYEKL. The CDR3 protein is CASRELPLVYNEQFF. The CDR3 nucleotides are TGCGCCAGCCGAGAACTTCCCCTGGTATACAATGAGCAGTTCTTC.

V usage is TRBV25-1 and J usage is TRBJ1-4; D remains unclear. V dropped 1 base and J dropped 5 bases, with 8 bases sitting between them. This CDR3 is built from 14 residues. Germline loops: CDR1 MGHDK, CDR2 SYGVNS. The CDR3 coding sequence is TGTGCCAGCAGTGAATCTCCCGGGAATGAAAAACTGTTTTTT. It yields the protein CASSESPGNEKLFF.